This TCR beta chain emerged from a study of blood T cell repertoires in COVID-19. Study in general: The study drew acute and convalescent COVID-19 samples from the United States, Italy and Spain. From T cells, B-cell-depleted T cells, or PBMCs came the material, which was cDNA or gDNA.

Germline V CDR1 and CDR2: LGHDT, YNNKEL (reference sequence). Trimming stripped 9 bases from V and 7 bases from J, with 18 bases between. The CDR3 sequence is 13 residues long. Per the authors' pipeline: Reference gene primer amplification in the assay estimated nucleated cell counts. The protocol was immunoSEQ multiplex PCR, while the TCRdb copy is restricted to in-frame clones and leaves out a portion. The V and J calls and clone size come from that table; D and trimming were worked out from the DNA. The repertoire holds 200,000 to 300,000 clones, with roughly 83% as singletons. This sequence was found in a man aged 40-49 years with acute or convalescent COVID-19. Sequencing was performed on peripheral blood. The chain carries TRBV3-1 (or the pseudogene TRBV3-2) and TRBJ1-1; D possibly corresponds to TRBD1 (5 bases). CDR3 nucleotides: TGTGCCAGTAGAAGGGGTAGTAGAGATGAAGCTTTCTTT. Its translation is CASRRGSRDEAFF.